Each of the 22 T cell receptor beta chains below was sequenced from the same sample in a study of cytomegalovirus exposure and HLA in healthy donors. In the PCR, 60 Vbeta and 13 Jbeta primers were used. Only in-frame clones appear in the TCRdb table, and some are missing; sequencing was by immunoSEQ multiplex PCR. The repertoire holds 70,000 to 95,000 clones, 75% to 85% seen once, with roughly 15% in the top ten. Sequencing used PBMCs. These receptor sequences come from a middle-aged woman in good health and CMV-seropositive.

This clone has just a few counts. The rearrangement uses TRBV30 and TRBJ2-7; weak D call: TRBD1 (6 bases). In germline, CDR1 is GTSNPN, CDR2 SVGIG (reference sequence). V was clipped by 4 bases and J by 2 bases, with 6 bases between them. This CDR3 is 11 amino acids long. CDR3 DNA: TGTGCCTGGAACAGGGCCTACGAGCAGTACTTC. Encoded protein: CAWNRAYEQYF.

Concerning this clone itself: The sample contains more than one DNA sequence encoding this CDR3. CDR3 coding DNA: TGTGCCAGCAGTTCTGACAGGGGACCCTATGGCTACACCTTC. Translating it yields CASSSDRGPYGYTF. The J gene is TRBJ1-2, the V gene TRBV7-2; 8 bases agree with TRBD1. The CDR3 length is 14 residues. Germline loops: CDR1 SGHTA, CDR2 FQGNSA. The V and J ends lost 6 bases and 4 bases, in that order; junction bases with no gene match: 7.

The chain links TRBV5-8 to TRBJ2-7; D possibly corresponds to TRBD2 (6 bases). The CDR3 contains 15 residues. The germline gives CDR1 SGHTS, CDR2 YDEGEE. V gave up 4 bases and J gave up 1 base, with 15 bases separating them. The CDR3 DNA sequence: TGTGCCAGCAGCCCGAACCGGGAGTTATCCTACGAGCAGTACTTC. Protein: CASSPNRELSYEQYF.

A remark on this clone: One end of the junction varies from germline; a read error may be responsible. This chain connects TRBV30 to TRBJ2-7, with TRBD2 matching 8 bases. The CDR3 is 14 amino acids. In germline, CDR1 is GTSNPN, CDR2 SVGIG (reference sequence). The CDR3 loop reads CAWRQPSRTSPVNF. In DNA, the CDR3 is TGTGCCTGGAGGCAGCCGAGCCGGACTAGCCCCGTAAACTTC. The entire variable domain, with the rest obtained from reference TRBV30 and TRBJ2-7, is as follows: SQTIHQWPATLVQPVGSPLSLECTVEGTSNPNLYWYRQAAGRGLQLLFYSVGIGQISSEVPQNLSASRPQDRQFILSSKKLLLSDSGFYLCAWRQPSRTSPVNFGPGTRLTVT.

The V call is TRBV25-1, the J call TRBJ1-2, with D unclear. CDR3 size: 13 residues. Germline lookup yields CDR1 MGHDK and CDR2 SYGVNS. V lost 7 bases and J lost 3, with 12 bases in between. The CDR3 sequence: CASTEGPYYGYTF. The CDR3 bases are TGTGCCAGCACCGAGGGTCCCTACTATGGCTACACCTTC.

The CDR3, as DNA: TGTGCCAGCAGCTTTCTGGGCACCGTCGAGCAGTACTTC. It codes for CASSFLGTVEQYF. The chain employs TRBV7-2 and TRBJ2-7, with D unresolved. V lost 3 bases to trimming and J lost 6 bases, with 12 bases between them. This CDR3 is built from 13 residues. Germline CDR1 reads SGHTA; CDR2 reads FQGNSA.

The chain employs TRBV7-2 and TRBJ2-6, with D possibly matching TRBD1 (5 bases). This CDR3 region has 15 residues. Germline-derived CDR1 and CDR2 are SGHTA and FQGNSA. V was trimmed by 4 bases and J by 0 bases, leaving 7 bases between them. The DNA of the CDR3 is TGTGCCAGCAGCTCACAGGTCTCTGGGGCCAACGTCCTGACTTTC. It translates to CASSSQVSGANVLTF.

V is TRBV5-1 and J is TRBJ2-1, with 10 bases identical to TRBD2. The CDR3 runs 15 residues. CDR1 is SGHRS, CDR2 YFSETQ, per germline. Trimming cost V 1 base and J 5 bases; bases outside gene matches: 3. The DNA of the CDR3 is TGCGCCAGCAGCTTGAATAGCGGGAGGAACAATGAGCAGTTCTTC. Translating gives CASSLNSGRNNEQFF.

The chain has TRBV5-1 and TRBJ2-1, with 14 positions matching TRBD2. V shed 4 bases and J 6 bases; nucleotides not matched to a gene: 9. Germline assignment: CDR1 SGHRS and CDR2 YFSETQ. The length of the CDR3 is 17 residues. DNA for the CDR3: TGCGCCAGCAGCATCGAGACTAGCGGGAGGGCCGGCAATGAGCAGTTCTTC. It codes for CASSIETSGRAGNEQFF.

The rearrangement uses TRBV5-1 and TRBJ2-7; no firm D call. The V gene lost 4 bases and the J gene lost 5 bases, with 16 bases spanning the gap. Looked up from germline, CDR1 is SGHRS and CDR2 is YFSETQ. The CDR3 is 14 residues long. The CDR3 DNA reads TGCGCCAGCAGCCTGTCTACTGGAGAGAACGAGCAGTACTTC. Protein sequence: CASSLSTGENEQYF.

This chain connects TRBV7-2 to TRBJ2-7; 9 bases line up with TRBD2. J was trimmed by 3 bases and V by 1 base; bases with no gene match: 4. This CDR3 has 15 residues. The germline V gene has CDR1 SGHTA and CDR2 FQGNSA. CDR3 sequence: CASSLGASGVYEQYF. CDR3 bases: TGTGCCAGCAGCTTAGGGGCTAGCGGGGTCTACGAGCAGTACTTC.

This clone was counted once. The chain carries TRBV19 and TRBJ1-4; 9 positions agree with TRBD1. The V gene's germline CDR1 is LNHDA and CDR2 SQIVND (reference sequence). This CDR3 has 15 amino acids. V trimming: 5 bases; J trimming: 6 bases; junction bases outside the gene matches: 7. In DNA form, the CDR3 reads TGTGCCAGTAGTTCCGGGACAGGGCTTTATGAAAAACTGTTTTTT. It encodes CASSSGTGLYEKLFF.

This clone appeared once. This chain links TRBV29-1 with TRBJ1-2; 7 nucleotides agree with TRBD1. Germline CDR1 and CDR2: SQVTM and ANQGSEA. V trimming: 4 bases; J trimming: 4 bases; junction bases outside the gene matches: 12. The CDR3 has 15 amino acids. The CDR3 coding sequence is TGCAGCGTTGGAGGGGGACAGAGATCCAGCTATGGCTACACCTTC. Amino acid sequence: CSVGGGQRSSYGYTF.

The V and J genes are TRBV30 and TRBJ1-6; a weak D match, TRBD1 (5 bases). The CDR3 runs to 16 residues. Germline V gene sequence: CDR1 GTSNPN, CDR2 SVGIG (reference sequence). V was cut by 2 bases and J by 10 bases, with 21 bases left in between. CDR3 region: CAWSLETGGTGSPLHF. The CDR3 region has the DNA TGTGCCTGGAGTTTGGAGACGGGCGGGACGGGATCACCCCTCCACTTT.

The rearrangement uses TRBV30 and TRBJ1-6, with TRBD1 identical over 8 bases. Germline V lookup: CDR1 GTSNPN, CDR2 SVGIG (reference sequence). V lost 2 bases and J lost 3; bases outside the gene matches: 3. This CDR3 region has 15 residues. CDR3: CAWSSDRGYNSPLHF. The CDR3 coding sequence is TGTGCCTGGAGTTCCGACAGGGGCTATAATTCACCCCTCCACTTT.

The chain employs TRBV5-4 and TRBJ2-7; D might be TRBD2 (6 bases). V was trimmed by 4 bases and J by 0 bases, leaving 8 bases between them. The CDR3 length is 13 residues. Germline lookup yields CDR1 SGHNT and CDR2 YYREEE (reference sequence). The CDR3 nucleotides are TGTGCCAGCAGCGGCGGGACCTCCTACGAGCAGTACTTC. Residues: CASSGGTSYEQYF.

The chain recombines TRBV2 with TRBJ1-2; D ambiguous. V gave up 1 base and J gave up 8 bases, with 11 bases separating them. This CDR3 spans 13 amino acids. The V gene's germline CDR1 is SNHLY and CDR2 FYNNEI. CDR3 nucleotides: TGTGCCAGCAGTGAAGGGGAGATGGGCGGCTACACCTTC. Protein sequence: CASSEGEMGGYTF.

In its sample, this clone was seen once. CDR3 sequence reads: CASRGFSYEQYF. In DNA, the CDR3 is TGTGCCAGCAGGGGCTTCTCCTACGAGCAGTACTTC. The chain recombines TRBV6-1 with TRBJ2-5; D call uncertain. The J call is uncertain, as TRBJ2-7 better fits the DNA end. Germline V gives CDR1 MNHNS, CDR2 SASEGT. CDR3 size: 12 residues.

DNA of the CDR3: TGTGCCAGCAGTTACGAGGGATGGACTGAAGCTTTCTTT. It yields the protein CASSYEGWTEAFF. J is TRBJ1-1 and V is TRBV6-5; unclear D gene. In germline, CDR1 is MNHEY, CDR2 SVGAGI. This CDR3 has 13 amino acids. Trimming removed 2 bases from V and 5 bases from J, with 9 bases in between.

The V call is TRBV9, the J call TRBJ2-4; 9 bases map to TRBD1. CDR1 and CDR2 from the germline V gene are SGDLS and YYNGEE. This CDR3 has 14 residues. V was pared by 3 bases and J by 6 bases, with 4 bases of the junction left unmatched. As DNA, the CDR3 is TGTGCCAGCAGCGCGGGGACAGGGCCAAACATTCAGTACTTC. Translation gives CASSAGTGPNIQYF.

The rearrangement joins TRBV30 to TRBJ1-4; no clear D gene. The CDR3 has 10 residues. Germline values: CDR1 GTSNPN, CDR2 SVGIG (reference sequence). Trimming shortened V by 3 bases and J by 8 bases, and 4 bases separated the two germline ends. CDR3: CAWRIEKLFF. The CDR3 DNA reads as TGTGCCTGGAGAATAGAAAAACTGTTTTTT. The full variable domain, completed using reference TRBV30 and TRBJ1-4, is SQTIHQWPATLVQPVGSPLSLECTVEGTSNPNLYWYRQAAGRGLQLLFYSVGIGQISSEVPQNLSASRPQDRQFILSSKKLLLSDSGFYLCAWRIEKLFFGSGTQLSVL.

This clone was seen a single time. The chain carries TRBV4-3 and TRBJ2-5, with 9 bases aligning to TRBD1. V gave up 1 base and J gave up 1 base; unmatched junction bases: 1. This CDR3 contains 15 residues. Germline V gene data show CDR1 as LGHNA and CDR2 as YSLEER. The CDR3 nucleotides are TGCGCCAGCAGCCAAGCGGACAGGGGCCAAGAGACCCAGTACTTC. Protein: CASSQADRGQETQYF.